Below, 20 T cell receptor beta chains from the same sample are listed, as sequenced in a study of CDR3 diversity in severe acne. TCRdb reprocessed the PCR reads with MiXCR, giving one entry per CDR3 protein. There are fewer than 100,000 distinct CDR3 sequences in the sample; approximately 51% occur only once, and around 15% lies in the top ten. The sample taken for sequencing was blood. These TCRs come from a male donor in good health, without acne.

This clonotype was detected only once. The gene calls are TRBV24-1 and TRBJ2-7; no definite D call. The V gene's germline CDR1 is KGHDR and CDR2 SFDVKD. Trimming cost V 11 bases and J 5 bases, with 18 bases left between them. CDR3 length equals 13 residues. The CDR3 sequence: CASKETWHHEQYF. CDR3 coding DNA: TGTGCCAGCAAGGAGACCTGGCACCACGAGCAGTACTTC.

To note about this clonotype: A read error is likely, as this CDR3 ends without the conserved phenylalanine or tryptophan. V is TRBV29-1 and J is TRBJ2-7, with D possibly being TRBD2 (6 bases). Germline CDR1 SQVTM, CDR2 ANQGSEA. The CDR3 is 13 amino acids. The CDR3 sequence: CSVEGARGYGQYS. The CDR3 nucleotides read TGCAGCGTTGAAGGAGCTCGGGGGTACGGGCAGTACTCC.

This clonotype showed up many times. The genes are TRBV24-1 and TRBJ2-1; TRBD1 matches 7 bases. Germline V CDR1 and CDR2: KGHDR, SFDVKD. The trim removed 0 bases at V and 2 bases at J, leaving 9 bases unmatched. The CDR3 consists of 18 residues. CDR3 sequence: CATSDLTPEGAAYNEQFF. CDR3 sequence (DNA): TGTGCCACCAGTGATTTGACCCCAGAGGGGGCCGCCTACAATGAGCAGTTCTTC.

A few counts support this clonotype. A much larger clone differs by one base, so this may be a read error. This chain links TRBV7-8 with TRBJ1-1, with 7 bases aligning to TRBD1. V lost 8 bases and J lost 2; bases outside the gene matches: 5. The CDR3 consists of 13 residues. In germline, CDR1 is SGHVS, CDR2 FQNEAQ. Here the CDR3 DNA reads TGTGCCAGCGAGGCAGGGGGAAACACTGAAGCTTTCTTT. This translates into CASEAGGNTEAFF. The variable domain in full, with the rest retrieved from reference TRBV7-8 and TRBJ1-1, is GAGVSQSPRYKVAKRGQDVALRCDPISGHVSLFWYQQALGQGPEFLTYFQNEAQLDKSGLPSDRFFAERPEGSVSTLKIQRTQQEDSAVYLCASEAGGNTEAFFGQGTRLTVV.

The table lists this clonotype with many counts. The chain combines TRBV5-8 with TRBJ2-3; 9 nucleotides line up with TRBD2. There are 16 residues in the CDR3. V was pared by 0 bases and J by 2 bases, with 4 bases of the junction left unmatched. Germline loops: CDR1 SGHTS, CDR2 YDEGEE. CDR3: CASSLDAGGATDTQYF. CDR3 nucleotide sequence: TGTGCCAGCAGCTTGGATGCGGGAGGGGCCACAGATACGCAGTATTTT.

By share of the sample, this clonotype is medium-sized. The genes are TRBV20-1 and TRBJ2-3, with D perhaps given as TRBD1 or TRBD2 (5 bases each). CDR3 length: 12 amino acids. Per germline, CDR1 DFQATT and CDR2 SNEGSKA (reference sequence). V was pared by 4 bases and J by 4 bases, with 9 bases between. This CDR3 reads CSAKPGPDTQYF. Written as DNA, the CDR3 is TGCAGTGCTAAACCGGGACCAGATACGCAGTATTTT.

Ten or more counts support this clonotype. The chain has TRBV7-9 and TRBJ2-3; D might be TRBD1 (7 bases). Between the trimmed V and J ends, which lost 7 bases and 3 bases, there was a span of 17 bases. The germline CDR1 and CDR2 sequences are SEHNR and FQNEAQ (reference sequence). CDR3 length: 15 residues. CDR3 bases: TGTGCCAGCATCCCTGCAGGGGGGCGAACAGATACGCAGTATTTT. As protein: CASIPAGGRTDTQYF. The complete variable domain, with remaining parts taken from reference TRBV7-9 and TRBJ2-3, reads DTGVSQNPRHKITKRGQNVTFRCDPISEHNRLYWYRQTLGQGPEFLTYFQNEAQLEKSRLLSDRFSAERPKGSFSTLEIQRTEQGDSAMYLCASIPAGGRTDTQYFGPGTRLTVL.

This clonotype was seen a single time. The chain has TRBV20-1 and TRBJ2-1; TRBD1 agrees at 10 bases. CDR3 length equals 16 residues. CDR1 is DFQATT, CDR2 SNEGSKA, per germline (reference sequence). The V gene end was trimmed by 5 bases and the J gene end by 0 bases; junction bases not matched to a gene: 7. The CDR3 nucleotides are TGCAGTGCTCCCCCGGGACAGGGGAACTCCTACAATGAGCAGTTCTTC. It encodes CSAPPGQGNSYNEQFF.

Remarks on this clonotype: A junction boundary mismatches the germline segment, possibly from a read error. The V call is TRBV3-1, the J call TRBJ2-3, with 13 bases identical to TRBD2. The CDR3 consists of 18 residues. Germline assignment: CDR1 LGHDT and CDR2 YNNKEL (reference sequence). CDR3 in amino acids: CAGSPRLAGGPFTDTQYF. In DNA form, the CDR3 reads TGTGCCGGCAGCCCCCGACTAGCGGGGGGCCCTTTCACAGATACGCAGTACTTT.

The rearrangement joins TRBV5-4 to TRBJ2-7; D is perhaps TRBD2 (5 bases). This CDR3 is built from 14 residues. V gave up 0 bases and J gave up 3 bases, with 10 bases separating them. The germline gives CDR1 SGHNT, CDR2 YYREEE (reference sequence). CDR3 DNA sequence: TGTGCCAGCAGCTTGGCCGGACTCTACTACGAGCAGTACTTC. Translated: CASSLAGLYYEQYF.

This clonotype has ten or more counts. The chain recombines TRBV6-5 with TRBJ1-2; possibly TRBD1 for D (5 bases). The V gene's germline CDR1 is MNHEY and CDR2 SVGAGI. The CDR3 is 14 residues long. V lost 6 bases to trimming and J lost 4 bases, with 15 bases between them. Here the CDR3 DNA reads TGTGCCAGCAGCCAGTACGACAGTACCTATGGCTACACCTTC. This translates into CASSQYDSTYGYTF.

This clonotype was seen a single time. The chain employs TRBV27 and TRBJ1-1; perhaps TRBD1 as D (6 bases). The CDR3 is made up of 12 amino acids. The germline V gene encodes CDR1 MNHEY and CDR2 SMNVEV (reference sequence). The ends were cut back, 8 bases at V and 4 bases at J, with 11 bases in the middle. CDR3 residues: CASVQGGTEAFF. The CDR3 nucleotides read TGTGCCAGCGTACAGGGCGGCACTGAAGCTTTCTTT.

The V call is TRBV12-3 or TRBV12-4, the J call TRBJ1-4, with D possibly being TRBD1 (6 bases). CDR3 length: 13 amino acids. The germline V and J ends were trimmed by 4 bases and 5 bases, with 8 bases remaining between them. CDR3 sequence reads: CASSSGQNEKLFF. In DNA form, the CDR3 reads TGTGCCAGCAGTTCGGGACAAAATGAAAAACTGTTTTTT.

The chain couples TRBV5-4 to TRBJ2-7; TRBD1 aligns across 7 bases. Germline V gives CDR1 SGHNT, CDR2 YYREEE (reference sequence). V lost 4 bases, J lost 6 bases, and 4 bases stayed unmatched. The CDR3 contains 12 residues. The CDR3 nucleotides are TGTGCCAGCAGCAAGACAGGGAGCGAGCAGTACTTC. Amino acid sequence: CASSKTGSEQYF.

The chain is built from TRBV19 and TRBJ2-7, with D perhaps given as TRBD1 or TRBD2 (5 bases each). The CDR3 runs 14 residues. Trimming removed 5 bases at V and 1 base at J, with 12 bases between. Germline CDR1 is LNHDA and CDR2 is SQIVND (reference sequence). CDR3 in DNA: TGTGCCAGTAGTGTTCCGGGACCGTCCTACGAGCAGTACTTC. Amino acid sequence: CASSVPGPSYEQYF.

Note on this clonotype: A junction boundary mismatches the germline segment, possibly from a read error. The chain employs TRBV7-2 and TRBJ2-2; no clear D. The CDR3 is 17 residues long. CDR1 and CDR2 (germline): SGHTA, FQGNSA. The CDR3 region is CASSQDWKGNGAGELFF. The CDR3 nucleotides are TGCGCCAGCAGCCAAGATTGGAAAGGGAATGGAGCCGGGGAGCTGTTTTTT.

On this clonotype itself: Sequence at one end of the junction differs from germline and may be a read error. This rearrangement joins TRBV7-9 to TRBJ2-7, with D possibly TRBD2 on 5 matching bases. The CDR3 length is 14 residues. Germline CDR1 reads SEHNR; CDR2 reads FQNEAQ (reference sequence). The CDR3 reads CDSSLMEDGYEQYF. The CDR3 DNA reads TGTGACAGCAGCTTAATGGAGGATGGCTACGAGCAGTACTTC.

V gene TRBV7-2 combines with J gene TRBJ2-6; D gene uncertain. From germline, CDR1 is SGHTA and CDR2 FQGNSA. The CDR3 is 15 amino acids. The germline V and J ends were trimmed by 5 bases and 0 bases, with 8 bases remaining between them. This CDR3 reads CASSGYHSGANVLTF. The CDR3 coding sequence is TGTGCCAGCAGCGGCTACCACTCTGGGGCCAACGTCCTGACTTTC.

This clonotype was recorded at least ten times. The V call is TRBV7-2, the J call TRBJ2-6; D uncertain. The CDR3 runs to 13 residues. With 6 bases removed from V and 0 bases from J, the gap between germline ends came to 3 bases. Germline V gene data show CDR1 as SGHTA and CDR2 as FQGNSA. The CDR3 bases are TGTGCCAGCAGAGACTCTGGGGCCAACGTCCTGACTTTC. Encoded protein: CASRDSGANVLTF.

The chain is built from TRBV5-8 and TRBJ2-5, with 10 bases identical to TRBD1. The trim removed 3 bases at V and 4 bases at J, leaving 9 bases unmatched. Germline CDR1 reads SGHTS; CDR2 reads YDEGEE. This CDR3 has 16 amino acids. The CDR3, as DNA: TGTGCCAGCAGCTCCCCGGGGACAGGGGACGGAGAGACCCAGTACTTC. As protein: CASSSPGTGDGETQYF. The full variable domain, with the rest looked up from reference TRBV5-8 and TRBJ2-5, is EAGVTQSPTHLIKTRGQQATLRCSPISGHTSVYWYQQALGLGLQFLLWYDEGEERNRGNFPPRFSGRQFPNYSSELNVNALELEDSALYLCASSSPGTGDGETQYFGPGTRLLVL.